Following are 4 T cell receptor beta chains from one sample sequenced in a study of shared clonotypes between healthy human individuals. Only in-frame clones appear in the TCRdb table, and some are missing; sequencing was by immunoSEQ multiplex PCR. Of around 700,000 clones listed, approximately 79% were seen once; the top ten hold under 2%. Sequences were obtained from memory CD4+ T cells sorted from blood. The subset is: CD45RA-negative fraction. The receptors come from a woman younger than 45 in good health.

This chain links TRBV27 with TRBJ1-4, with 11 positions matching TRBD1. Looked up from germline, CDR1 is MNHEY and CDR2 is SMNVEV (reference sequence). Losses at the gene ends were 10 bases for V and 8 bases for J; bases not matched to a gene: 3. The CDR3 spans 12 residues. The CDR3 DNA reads TGTGCCACCCGGGACAGGGGGGAAAAACTGTTTTTT. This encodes CATRDRGEKLFF.

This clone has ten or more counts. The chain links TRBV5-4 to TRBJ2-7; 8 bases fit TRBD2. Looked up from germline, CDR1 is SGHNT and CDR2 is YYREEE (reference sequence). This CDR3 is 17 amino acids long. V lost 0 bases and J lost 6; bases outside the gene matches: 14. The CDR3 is CASSLVSGTPAGVEQYF. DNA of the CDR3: TGTGCCAGCAGCTTGGTTAGCGGGACACCCGCGGGCGTCGAGCAGTACTTC. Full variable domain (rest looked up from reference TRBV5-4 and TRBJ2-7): ETGVTQSPTHLIKTRGQQVTLRCSSQSGHNTVSWYQQALGQGPQFIFQYYREEENGRGNFPPRFSGLQFPNYSSELNVNALELDDSALYLCASSLVSGTPAGVEQYFGPGTRLTVT.

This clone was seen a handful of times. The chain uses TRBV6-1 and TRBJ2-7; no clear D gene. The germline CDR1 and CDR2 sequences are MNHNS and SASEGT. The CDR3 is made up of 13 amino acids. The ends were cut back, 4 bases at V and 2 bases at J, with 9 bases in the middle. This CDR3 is CASSASATYEQYF. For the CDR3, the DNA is TGTGCCAGCAGTGCGTCGGCCACCTACGAGCAGTACTTC.

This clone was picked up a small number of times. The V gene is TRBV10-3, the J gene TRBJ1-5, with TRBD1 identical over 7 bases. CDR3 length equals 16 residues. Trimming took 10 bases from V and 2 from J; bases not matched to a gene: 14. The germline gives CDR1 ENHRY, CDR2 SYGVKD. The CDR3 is CASGTGELTGNQPQHF. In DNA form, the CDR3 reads TGTGCCAGCGGTACAGGGGAATTAACTGGCAATCAGCCCCAGCATTTT.